This T cell receptor beta chain was sequenced during a study of blood T cells in healthy people across ages. This clonotype was detected once. For the second PCR, which ran for roughly 6 to 11 cycles, a sample-barcoded 5' primer and a J-beta primer mix were used. Via MiXCR, TCRdb re-called the 5' RACE reads, giving one row per CDR3 protein. The table records 1,100,000 or so distinct CDR3 sequences, less than 50% of them present only once. This CDR3 is built from 15 residues. Trimming cost V 4 bases and J 2 bases, with 11 bases left between them. Per germline, CDR1 SGHDN and CDR2 FVKESK. A minimum of 6 million PBMCs was isolated per sample.

The source material was blood. The sequence came from a woman in her sixties in good health. The gene calls are TRBV14 and TRBJ1-4; no firm D call. CDR3 coding DNA: TGTGCCAGCAGCCTGACCATGTCGACTAATGAAAAACTGTTTTTT. Its protein product is CASSLTMSTNEKLFF.